The rows below give T cell receptor beta chains drawn from one sample of a study of blood T cell repertoires in COVID-19. Some clones are missing from TCRdb's copy, which holds only in-frame ones; the method was immunoSEQ multiplex PCR. The sample includes some 13,000 clones, around 90% of them seen just once. Specimen: peripheral blood. All receptors come from a woman between 65 and 79 years old with active COVID-19. Both conserved end residues are part of each CDR3. A D gene is named only where the DNA matches it firmly. Expanded clones get a size class; other rows say once, few or many, or leave the size out.

cdr3_length j_call d_call v_call clone_size cdr3_nt cdr3_aa
16 TRBJ2-7 TRBD1 TRBV11-2 NA TGTGCCAGCAGCTTAGTGGGGACAGGGAAAGCCTACGAGCAGTACTTC CASSLVGTGKAYEQYF
15 TRBJ2-1 NA TRBV18 NA TGTGCCAGCTCCCCCCTCGGGTCCCTTTACAATGAGCAGTTCTTC CASSPLGSLYNEQFF
13 TRBJ2-1 TRBD1 TRBV30 NA TGTGCCTCGCGACAGGGGGCAGGAAATGAGCAGTTCTTC CASRQGAGNEQFF
14 TRBJ2-5 TRBD2 TRBV5-1 NA TGCGCCAGCAGCTTGGGACTAGCCCAAGAGACCCAGTACTTC CASSLGLAQETQYF
13 TRBJ1-5 NA TRBV12-3/TRBV12-4 NA TGTGCCAGCAGTTTATCGGGTCCGCAGCCCCAGCATTTT CASSLSGPQPQHF
16 TRBJ1-1 TRBD1 TRBV29-1 once TGCAGCGTTGTCCGGACAGGTTGGTCTCAGAACACTGAAGCTTTCTTT CSVVRTGWSQNTEAFF
14 TRBJ2-1 TRBD2 TRBV19 NA TGTGCCAGTAGTTCAGCGGGAAGAGGTAATGAGCAGTTCTTC CASSSAGRGNEQFF
16 TRBJ2-2 NA TRBV5-6 NA TGTGCCAGCAGCACACAGGCGAAGGAGGGCACCGGGGAGCTGTTTTTT CASSTQAKEGTGELFF
15 TRBJ2-2 TRBD1 TRBV10-2 once TGCGCCAGCAGTGAATGGGACAGGGGGTCCGGGGAGCTGTTTTTT CASSEWDRGSGELFF
13 TRBJ2-7 NA TRBV19 NA TGTGCCAGTAGTATACAGGGGTCCTACGAGCAGTACTTC CASSIQGSYEQYF
14 TRBJ1-5 NA TRBV30 NA TGTGCCTGGAGTGTACAGAAGAGCAATCAGCCCCAGCATTTT CAWSVQKSNQPQHF
11 TRBJ2-7 NA TRBV30 few TGTGCCTGGAGCGACGGACTGGGGCAGTACTTC CAWSDGLGQYF
16 TRBJ2-3 TRBD2 TRBV5-4 NA TGTGCCAGCAGCTTGGGAGGGAGGGGCAACACAGATACGCAGTATTTT CASSLGGRGNTDTQYF
14 TRBJ2-2 NA TRBV5-1 NA TGCGCCAGCAGCTTGGATACAACCACCGGGGAGCTGTTTTTT CASSLDTTTGELFF
14 TRBJ2-7 TRBD1 TRBV6-5 NA TGTGCCAGCAGTTTTGACAGGGACTCCTACGAGCAGTACTTC CASSFDRDSYEQYF
13 TRBJ1-2 NA TRBV16 NA TGTGCCAGCAGCCAATCTTCCGGCTATGGCTACACCTTC CASSQSSGYGYTF
15 TRBJ2-4 TRBD2 TRBV19 NA TGTGCCAGTAGTATTTTCGGGGGGGACAAAAACATTCAGTACTTC CASSIFGGDKNIQYF
18 TRBJ2-5 TRBD2 TRBV10-3 NA TGTGCCATCAGCGAAGGGGGGACCGGGACTAGCGACCAAGAGACCCAGTACTTC CAISEGGTGTSDQETQYF
17 TRBJ1-3 NA TRBV9 NA TGTGCCAGCAGCGTAGACGCCAGGCCGAGCTCTGGAAACACCATATATTTT CASSVDARPSSGNTIYF
15 TRBJ2-5 TRBD1 TRBV11-3 NA TGTGCCAGCAGTCGTCCAGACAACAGGGGAGAGACCCAGTACTTC CASSRPDNRGETQYF
14 TRBJ1-5 TRBD1 TRBV3-1/TRBV3-2 NA TGTGCCAGCAGCCTAACAGGGGGCAATCAGCCCCAGCATTTT CASSLTGGNQPQHF
13 TRBJ2-7 NA TRBV10-2 NA TGCGCCAGCACCGGACAAATAAACTACGAGCAGTACTTC CASTGQINYEQYF
17 TRBJ1-1 TRBD1 TRBV25-1 NA TGTGCCAGCCTCGGACAGGGTCCGGTTTCTAAGAACACTGAAGCTTTCTTT CASLGQGPVSKNTEAFF
17 TRBJ2-3 TRBD1 TRBV7-2 NA TGTGCCAGCAGCGGGGATCAACAGGGGGGACGCACAGATACGCAGTATTTT CASSGDQQGGRTDTQYF
15 TRBJ2-2 TRBD2 TRBV2 NA TGTGCCAGCAGAGGGACTAGCGGGAATCCCGGGGAGCTGTTTTTT CASRGTSGNPGELFF
15 TRBJ2-7 TRBD2 TRBV7-9 NA TGTGCCAGCAGCCAGATAGCGGGAGGGCAATCCGAGCAGTACTTC CASSQIAGGQSEQYF
14 TRBJ2-7 NA TRBV5-4 few TGTGCCAGCAGCGTTGGGGGGAGATCCCACGAGCAGTACTTC CASSVGGRSHEQYF
14 TRBJ1-1 NA TRBV28 NA TGTGCCAGCAGCCCCGGGGGAGGGAACACTGAAGCTTTCTTT CASSPGGGNTEAFF
16 TRBJ2-2 NA TRBV27 once TGTGCCAGCAGTCCATCGACAGGTTCGAACACCGGGGAGCTGTTTTTT CASSPSTGSNTGELFF
15 TRBJ2-2 TRBD2 TRBV5-1 NA TGCGCCAGCAGGGCTAGCGGGAAAGAAACCGGGGAGCTGTTTTTT CASRASGKETGELFF
16 TRBJ2-1 NA TRBV19 NA TGTGCCAGTAGTATACAGAGTGGACACTACTACAATGAGCAGTTCTTC CASSIQSGHYYNEQFF
15 TRBJ2-7 NA TRBV10-3 once TGTGCCATCAGTAGCCTCAGGGGGGACCCCAGTGAGCAGTACTTC CAISSLRGDPSEQYF
15 TRBJ2-7 TRBD2 TRBV7-7 few TGTGCCAGCAGCTTAGGTGGGAGCGGGAGCGACGAGCAGTACTTC CASSLGGSGSDEQYF
15 TRBJ1-5 NA TRBV30 NA TGTGCCTGGAGTGTACTTGGAGGGAACAATCAGCCCCAGCATTTT CAWSVLGGNNQPQHF
14 TRBJ2-1 TRBD2 TRBV7-2 NA TGTGCCAGCATCCCCACTAGCGGGATCTATGAGCAGTTCTTC CASIPTSGIYEQFF